This TCR beta chain was obtained from a study of T cell responses to AZD1222 COVID-19 vaccine. In the study overall: Investigators merged groups given second doses at roughly 4 or roughly 12 weeks. Findings and limits, study-wide: Variant regions that are unmutated are reportedly the target of nearly half of spike-specific TCRs. Baseline antibody screening turned up just six seropositive AZD1222 recipients. It should be noted that donors were predominantly white British and more often female, and clonal diversity was possibly underestimated.

This clone showed up just once. Its antigen is unidentified. Only in-frame clones appear in the TCRdb table, and some are missing; sequencing was by immunoSEQ multiplex PCR. Among about 99,000 clones listed, 70% to 90% were seen once. The V and J ends lost 5 bases and 2 bases respectively, with 9 bases between them. The CDR3 is 13 amino acids. The germline V gene has CDR1 SGHAT and CDR2 FQNNGV. Sequencing used peripheral blood, obtained on day 0 of AZD1222 vaccination. This chain uses TRBV11-2 with TRBJ1-1; no reliable D call. The TCR was taken from an adult in good health. The CDR3 is CASSGIFNTEAFF. CDR3 coding DNA: TGTGCCAGCAGCGGGATATTCAACACTGAAGCTTTCTTT.